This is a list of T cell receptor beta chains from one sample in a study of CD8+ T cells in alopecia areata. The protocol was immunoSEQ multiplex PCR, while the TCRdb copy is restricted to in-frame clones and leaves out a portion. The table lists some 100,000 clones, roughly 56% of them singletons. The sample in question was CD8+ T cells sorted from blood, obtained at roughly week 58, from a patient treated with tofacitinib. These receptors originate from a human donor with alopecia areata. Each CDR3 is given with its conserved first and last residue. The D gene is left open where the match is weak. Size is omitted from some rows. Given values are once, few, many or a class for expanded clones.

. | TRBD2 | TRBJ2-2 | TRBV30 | TGTGCCTGGATTGAATGGAGTGCGGGGGAGAACACCGGGGAGCTGTTTTTT | CAWIEWSAGENTGELFF
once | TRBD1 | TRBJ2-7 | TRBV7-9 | TGTGCCAGCAGCCCTCGGACAGGGGGGGTTTACGAGCAGTACTTC | CASSPRTGGVYEQYF
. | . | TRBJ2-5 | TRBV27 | TGTGCCAGCAGTTCCCCGGGGTTACAAGAGACCCAGTACTTC | CASSSPGLQETQYF
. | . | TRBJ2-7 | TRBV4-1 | TGCGCCAGCAGCCAAGATTTCCGCTACAAGGTGAGGGCACCAGCGGGGCAGTACTTC | CASSQDFRYKVRAPAGQYF
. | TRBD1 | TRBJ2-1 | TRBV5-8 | TGTGCCAGCAGCACCTTGGTCCGACAGGGTCCCTACAATGAGCAGTTCTTC | CASSTLVRQGPYNEQFF
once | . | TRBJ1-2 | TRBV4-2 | TGTGCCAGCAGCCAAGACACCAGCCTTCACCCGTCATATGGCTACACCTTC | CASSQDTSLHPSYGYTF
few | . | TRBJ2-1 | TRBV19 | TGTGCCAGTAGTACCCTAATGACTACCAACAATGAGCAGTTCTTC | CASSTLMTTNNEQFF
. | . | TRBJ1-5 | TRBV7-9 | TGTGCCAGCAGCCGCGGGGCAGGGGGCAATCAGCCCCAGCATTTT | CASSRGAGGNQPQHF
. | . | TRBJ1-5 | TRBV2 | TGTGCCAGCAGCATGATTAGCAATCAGCCCCAGCATTTT | CASSMISNQPQHF
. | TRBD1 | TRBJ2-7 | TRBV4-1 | TGCGCCAGCAGCCAACCCACAGGGGGCTGGTACGAGCAGTACTTC | CASSQPTGGWYEQYF
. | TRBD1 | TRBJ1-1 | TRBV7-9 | TGTGCCAGCAGCTTCCCGGGACAGGGACCGAGGACTGAAGCTTTCTTT | CASSFPGQGPRTEAFF
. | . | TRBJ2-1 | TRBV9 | TGTGCCAGCAGCCCCTCCAATGAGCAGTTCTTC | CASSPSNEQFF
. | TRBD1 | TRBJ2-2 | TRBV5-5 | TGTGCCAGCAGCTTTCAGGGGGCGAGCACCGGGGAGCTGTTTTTT | CASSFQGASTGELFF
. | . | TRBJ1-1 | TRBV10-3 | TGTGCCATCAGTGAGTCCGGGGGCGGCACTGAAGCTTTCTTT | CAISESGGGTEAFF
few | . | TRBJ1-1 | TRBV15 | TGTGCCACCAGCAGAGATCGGGGCAGTGAAGCTTTCTTT | CATSRDRGSEAFF
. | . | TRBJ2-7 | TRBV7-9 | TGTGCCATCCTACAGGACTACGAGCAGTACTTC | CAILQDYEQYF
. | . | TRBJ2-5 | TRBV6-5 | TGTGCCAGCAGTTTATCGGAGATTTCGGAGACCCAGTACTTC | CASSLSEISETQYF
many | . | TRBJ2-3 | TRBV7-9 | TGTGCCAGCAGCTTAGATACGCAGTATTTT | CASSLDTQYF